This entry concerns a single TCR beta chain. Survey-level TCR beta sequencing used the immunoSEQ assay. The method was immunoSEQ multiplex PCR; TCRdb's version includes in-frame clones alone and lacks a portion of them. The table records about 68,000 clones, 90% to 95% of them present only once. This CDR3 has 15 residues. V lost 1 base and J lost 7, with 13 bases in between. The germline V gene encodes CDR1 LGHNA and CDR2 YSLEER. The V call is TRBV4-3, the J call TRBJ1-4; no reliable D call. This receptor was taken from a man aged 35 to 55 with rheumatoid arthritis. The specimen sequenced was PBMCs. The CDR3 region is CASSQGVGQSEKLFF. The CDR3 nucleotides are TGCGCCAGCAGCCAAGGTGTCGGGCAAAGTGAAAAACTGTTTTTT.